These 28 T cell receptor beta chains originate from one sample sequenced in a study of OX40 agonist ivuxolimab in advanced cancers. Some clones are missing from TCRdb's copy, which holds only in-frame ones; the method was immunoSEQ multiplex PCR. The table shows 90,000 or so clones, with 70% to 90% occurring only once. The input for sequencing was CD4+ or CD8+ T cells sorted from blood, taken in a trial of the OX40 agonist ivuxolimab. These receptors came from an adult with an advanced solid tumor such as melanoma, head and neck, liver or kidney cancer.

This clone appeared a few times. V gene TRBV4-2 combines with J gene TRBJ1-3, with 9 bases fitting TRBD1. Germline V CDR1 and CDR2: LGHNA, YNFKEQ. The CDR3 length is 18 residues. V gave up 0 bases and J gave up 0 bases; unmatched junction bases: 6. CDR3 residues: CASSQDLTGGSSGNTIYF. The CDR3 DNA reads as TGTGCCAGCAGCCAAGACTTGACAGGGGGGAGCTCTGGAAACACCATATATTTT.

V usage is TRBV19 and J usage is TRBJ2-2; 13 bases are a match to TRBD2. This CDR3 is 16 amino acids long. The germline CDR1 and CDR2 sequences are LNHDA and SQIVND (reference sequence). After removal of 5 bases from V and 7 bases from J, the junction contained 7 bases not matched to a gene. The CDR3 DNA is TGTGCCAGTAGTGGAACTAGCGGGAGGGCCGGCGGGGAGCTGTTTTTT. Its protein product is CASSGTSGRAGGELFF.

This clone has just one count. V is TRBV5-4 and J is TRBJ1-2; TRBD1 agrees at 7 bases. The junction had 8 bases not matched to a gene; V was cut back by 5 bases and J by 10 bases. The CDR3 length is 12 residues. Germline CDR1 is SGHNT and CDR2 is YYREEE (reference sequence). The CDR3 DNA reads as TGTGCCAGCAGTGAAACAGGGGCCTCCTACACCTTC. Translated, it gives CASSETGASYTF.

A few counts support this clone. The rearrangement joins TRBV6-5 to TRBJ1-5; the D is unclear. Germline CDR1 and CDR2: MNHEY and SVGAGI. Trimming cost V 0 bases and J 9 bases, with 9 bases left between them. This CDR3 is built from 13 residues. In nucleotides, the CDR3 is TGTGCCAGCAGTTACTCGAAGGCTGCGCCCCAGCATTTT. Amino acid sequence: CASSYSKAAPQHF.

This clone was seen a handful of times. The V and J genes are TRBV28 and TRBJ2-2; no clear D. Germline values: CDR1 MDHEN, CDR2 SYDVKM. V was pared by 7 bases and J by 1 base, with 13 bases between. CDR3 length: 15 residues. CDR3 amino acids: CASTPRLGNTGELFF. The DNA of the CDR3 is TGTGCCAGCACACCCCGGCTAGGGAACACCGGGGAGCTGTTTTTT.

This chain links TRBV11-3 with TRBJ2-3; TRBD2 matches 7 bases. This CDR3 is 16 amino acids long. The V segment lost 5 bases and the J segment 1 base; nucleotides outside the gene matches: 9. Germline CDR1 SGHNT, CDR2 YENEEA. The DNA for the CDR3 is TGTGCCAGCAGCCCGGGAGGCGGGGGTGGCACAGATACGCAGTATTTT. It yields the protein CASSPGGGGGTDTQYF.

As DNA, the CDR3 is TGTGCCAGCTCACCCGGGACAGGTGCTGTCGACGTCCTGACTTTC. Amino acids: CASSPGTGAVDVLTF. J is TRBJ2-6 and V is TRBV18; TRBD1 matches 8 bases. The CDR3 is made up of 15 amino acids. Unmatched junction bases numbered 9, after V lost 3 bases and J lost 11 bases. Germline CDR1 KGHSH, CDR2 LQKENI.

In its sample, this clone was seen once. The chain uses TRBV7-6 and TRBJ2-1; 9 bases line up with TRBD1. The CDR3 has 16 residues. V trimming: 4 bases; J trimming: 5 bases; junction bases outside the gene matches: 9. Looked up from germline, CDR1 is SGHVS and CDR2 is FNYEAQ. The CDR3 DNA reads TGTGCCAGCAGCTCTCCCGGGACAGGGATTGACAATGAGCAGTTCTTC. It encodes CASSSPGTGIDNEQFF.

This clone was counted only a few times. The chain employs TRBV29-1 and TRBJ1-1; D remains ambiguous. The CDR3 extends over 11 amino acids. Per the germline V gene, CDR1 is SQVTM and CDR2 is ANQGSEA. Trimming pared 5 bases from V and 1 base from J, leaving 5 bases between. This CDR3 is CSVSANTEAFF. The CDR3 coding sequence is TGCAGCGTTTCCGCGAACACTGAAGCTTTCTTT. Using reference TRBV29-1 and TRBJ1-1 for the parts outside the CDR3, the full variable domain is SAVISQKPSRDICQRGTSLTIQCQVDSQVTMMFWYRQQPGQSLTLIATANQGSEATYESGFVIDKFPISRPNLTFSTLTVSNMSPEDSSIYLCSVSANTEAFFGQGTRLTVV.

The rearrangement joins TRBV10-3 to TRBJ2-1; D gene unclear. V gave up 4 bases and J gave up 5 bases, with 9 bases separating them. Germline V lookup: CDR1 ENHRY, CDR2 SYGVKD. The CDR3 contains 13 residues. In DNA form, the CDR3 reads TGTGCCATCAGTGTTTTGGGGAACAATGAGCAGTTCTTC. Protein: CAISVLGNNEQFF.

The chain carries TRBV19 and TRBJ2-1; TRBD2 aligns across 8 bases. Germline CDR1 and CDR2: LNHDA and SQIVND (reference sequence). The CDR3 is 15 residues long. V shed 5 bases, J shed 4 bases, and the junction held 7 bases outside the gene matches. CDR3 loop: CASSSETSAYNEQFF. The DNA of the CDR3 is TGTGCCAGTAGTTCGGAGACTAGCGCTTACAATGAGCAGTTCTTC.

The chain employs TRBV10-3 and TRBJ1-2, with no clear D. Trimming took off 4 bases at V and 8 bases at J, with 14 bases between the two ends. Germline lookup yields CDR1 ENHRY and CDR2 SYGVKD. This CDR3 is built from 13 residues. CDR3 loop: CAISVNSGKGYTF. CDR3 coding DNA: TGTGCCATCAGTGTAAACAGCGGGAAGGGCTACACCTTC.

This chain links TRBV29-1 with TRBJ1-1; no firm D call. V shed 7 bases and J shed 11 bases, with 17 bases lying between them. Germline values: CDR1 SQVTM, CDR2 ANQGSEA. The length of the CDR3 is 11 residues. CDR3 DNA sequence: TGCAGCGCTCGGACGCTAAAAGACGCTTTCTTT. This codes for CSARTLKDAFF.

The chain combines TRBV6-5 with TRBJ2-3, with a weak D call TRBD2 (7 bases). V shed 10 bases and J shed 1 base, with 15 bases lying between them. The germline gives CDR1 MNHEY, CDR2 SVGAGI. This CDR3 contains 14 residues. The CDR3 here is CAIRGGQRTDTQYF. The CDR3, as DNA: TGTGCCATAAGGGGGGGGCAGCGCACAGATACGCAGTATTTT.

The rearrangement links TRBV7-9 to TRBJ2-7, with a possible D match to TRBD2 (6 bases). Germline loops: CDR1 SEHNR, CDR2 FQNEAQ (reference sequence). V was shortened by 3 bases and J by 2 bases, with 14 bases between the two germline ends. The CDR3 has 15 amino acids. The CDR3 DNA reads TGTGCCAGCAGCTTCGGCGGGACCCCTCCCTACGAGCAGTACGTC. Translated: CASSFGGTPPYEQYV.

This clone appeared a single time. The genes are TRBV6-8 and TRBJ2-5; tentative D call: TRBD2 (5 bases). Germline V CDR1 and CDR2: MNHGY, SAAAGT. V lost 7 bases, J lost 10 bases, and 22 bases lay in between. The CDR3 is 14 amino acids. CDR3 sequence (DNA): TGTGCCAGCACCAAGGCAGGCCCCTCTGAGGGCCAGTACTTC. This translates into CASTKAGPSEGQYF.

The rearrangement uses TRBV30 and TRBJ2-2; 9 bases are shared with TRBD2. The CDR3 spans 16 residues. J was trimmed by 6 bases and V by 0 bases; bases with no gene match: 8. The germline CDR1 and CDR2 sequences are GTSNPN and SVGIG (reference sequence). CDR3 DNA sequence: TGTGCCTGGAGTGTACTCTTACTAGCGGGTTCCGGGGAGCTGTTTTTT. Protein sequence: CAWSVLLLAGSGELFF. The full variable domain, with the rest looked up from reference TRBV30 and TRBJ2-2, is SQTIHQWPATLVQPVGSPLSLECTVEGTSNPNLYWYRQAAGRGLQLLFYSVGIGQISSEVPQNLSASRPQDRQFILSSKKLLLSDSGFYLCAWSVLLLAGSGELFFGEGSRLTVL.

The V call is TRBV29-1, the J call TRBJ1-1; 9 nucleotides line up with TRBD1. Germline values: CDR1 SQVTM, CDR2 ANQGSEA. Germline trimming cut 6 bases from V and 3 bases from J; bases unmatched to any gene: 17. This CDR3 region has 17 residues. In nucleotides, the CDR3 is TGCAGCGTCCTCCGACCCGGGACAGGGAGGCGCGACACTGAAGCTTTCTTT. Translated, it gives CSVLRPGTGRRDTEAFF. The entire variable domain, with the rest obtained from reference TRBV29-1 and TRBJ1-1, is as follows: SAVISQKPSRDICQRGTSLTIQCQVDSQVTMMFWYRQQPGQSLTLIATANQGSEATYESGFVIDKFPISRPNLTFSTLTVSNMSPEDSSIYLCSVLRPGTGRRDTEAFFGQGTRLTVV.

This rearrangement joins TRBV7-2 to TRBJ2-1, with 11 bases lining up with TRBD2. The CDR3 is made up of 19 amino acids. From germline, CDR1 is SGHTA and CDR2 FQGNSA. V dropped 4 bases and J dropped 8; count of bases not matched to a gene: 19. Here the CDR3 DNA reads TGTGCCAGCAGCTCCAACGGGGGGGCAAAGACTAGCGGGATCGATGAGCAGTTCTTC. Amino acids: CASSSNGGAKTSGIDEQFF. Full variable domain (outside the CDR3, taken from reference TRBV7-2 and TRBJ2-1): GAGVSQSPSNKVTEKGKDVELRCDPISGHTALYWYRQSLGQGLEFLIYFQGNSAPDKSGLPSDRFSAERTGGSVSTLTIQRTQQEDSAVYLCASSSNGGAKTSGIDEQFFGPGTRLTVL.

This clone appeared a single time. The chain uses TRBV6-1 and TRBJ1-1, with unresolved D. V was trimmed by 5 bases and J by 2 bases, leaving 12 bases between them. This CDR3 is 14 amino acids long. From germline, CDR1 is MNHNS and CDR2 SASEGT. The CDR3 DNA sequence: TGTGCCAGCAGTTCAGACACTTTCAACACTGAAGCTTTCTTT. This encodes CASSSDTFNTEAFF.

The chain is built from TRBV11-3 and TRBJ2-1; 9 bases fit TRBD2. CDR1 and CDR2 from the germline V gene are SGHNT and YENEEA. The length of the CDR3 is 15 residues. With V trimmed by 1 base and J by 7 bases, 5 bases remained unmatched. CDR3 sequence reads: CASSLVSGSFNEQFF. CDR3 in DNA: TGTGCCAGCAGCTTAGTTAGCGGGAGTTTTAATGAGCAGTTCTTC.

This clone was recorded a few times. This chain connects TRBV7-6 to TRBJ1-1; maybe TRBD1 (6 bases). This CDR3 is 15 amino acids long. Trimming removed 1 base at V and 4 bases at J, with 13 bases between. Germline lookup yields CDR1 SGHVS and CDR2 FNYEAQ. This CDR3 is CASSLGGGLGTEAFF. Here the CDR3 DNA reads TGTGCCAGCAGCTTAGGTGGGGGGCTAGGCACTGAAGCTTTCTTT.

CDR3 sequence: CASSYAGVGNYGYTF. CDR3 nucleotide sequence: TGTGCCAGCAGTTACGCTGGGGTGGGCAACTATGGCTACACCTTC. The chain combines TRBV6-5 with TRBJ1-2; no clear D. The CDR3 is 15 amino acids. V was shortened by 2 bases and J by 2 bases, with 12 bases between the two germline ends. CDR1 and CDR2 (germline): MNHEY, SVGAGI.

The CDR3 spells CASSYVAGLGSPLHF. The CDR3 nucleotides are TGTGCCAGCAGTTACGTTGCCGGCCTAGGGTCACCCCTCCACTTT. The J gene is TRBJ1-6, the V gene TRBV6-5, with D unclear. CDR3 length: 15 amino acids. With 2 bases removed from V and 10 bases from J, the gap between germline ends came to 15 bases. From germline, CDR1 is MNHEY and CDR2 SVGAGI.

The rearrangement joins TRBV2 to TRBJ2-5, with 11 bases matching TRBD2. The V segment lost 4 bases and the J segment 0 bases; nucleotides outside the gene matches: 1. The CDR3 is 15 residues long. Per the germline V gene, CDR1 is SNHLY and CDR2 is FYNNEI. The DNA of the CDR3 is TGTGCCAGCAGTGGGACTAGCGGGTACCAAGAGACCCAGTACTTC. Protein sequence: CASSGTSGYQETQYF.

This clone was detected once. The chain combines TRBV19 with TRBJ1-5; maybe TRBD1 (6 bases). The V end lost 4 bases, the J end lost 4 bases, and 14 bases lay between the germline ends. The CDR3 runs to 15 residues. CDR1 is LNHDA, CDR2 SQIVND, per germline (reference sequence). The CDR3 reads CASSNAQTGNQPQHF. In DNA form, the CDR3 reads TGTGCCAGTAGTAACGCTCAGACAGGTAATCAGCCCCAGCATTTT.

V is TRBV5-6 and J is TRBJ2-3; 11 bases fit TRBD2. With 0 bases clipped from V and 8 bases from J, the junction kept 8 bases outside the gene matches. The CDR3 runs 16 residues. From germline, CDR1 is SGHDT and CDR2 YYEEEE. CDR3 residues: CASSLALAGGSGTQYF. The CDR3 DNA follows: TGTGCCAGCAGCTTGGCCTTAGCGGGAGGGAGCGGTACGCAGTATTTT. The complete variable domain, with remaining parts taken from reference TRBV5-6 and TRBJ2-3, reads DAGVTQSPTHLIKTRGQQVTLRCSPKSGHDTVSWYQQALGQGPQFIFQYYEEEERQRGNFPDRFSGHQFPNYSSELNVNALLLGDSALYLCASSLALAGGSGTQYFGPGTRLTVL.

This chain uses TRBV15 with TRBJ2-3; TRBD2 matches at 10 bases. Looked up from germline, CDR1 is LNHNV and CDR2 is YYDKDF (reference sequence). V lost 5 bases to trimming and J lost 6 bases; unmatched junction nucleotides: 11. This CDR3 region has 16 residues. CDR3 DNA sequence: TGTGCCACCAGCCCCCGGGCTAGCGGGAGTCGGGATACGCAGTATTTT. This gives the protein CATSPRASGSRDTQYF.